One and the same sample provided the 3 T cell receptor beta chains below, sequenced in a study of T-cell memory formation after mild COVID-19. MiXCR, applied by TCRdb to the 5' RACE reads, yields one record per CDR3 protein. The sample has around 300,000 distinct CDR3 sequences; around 8% are singletons. The sample was PBMCs or a T cell subset sorted from them (not recorded which). These receptors originate from a man between 18 and 35 years old who had mild COVID-19 (a few samples of this study predate the infection). Cell type and time point are not known.

There are a few counts of this clonotype. The chain is built from TRBV27 and TRBJ2-1; D is unclear. The V gene lost 5 bases and the J gene lost 4 bases, with 18 bases spanning the gap. The CDR3 spans 16 residues. Germline values: CDR1 MNHEY, CDR2 SMNVEV (reference sequence). The CDR3 bases are TGTGCCAGCAGTCCCTCGGATAGTGTTGTATACAATGAGCAGTTCTTC. Its translation: CASSPSDSVVYNEQFF.

The V gene is TRBV5-6, the J gene TRBJ2-7; D is ambiguous. The CDR3 is 14 amino acids. The V and J ends lost 0 bases and 3 bases respectively, with 10 bases between them. Germline assignment: CDR1 SGHDT and CDR2 YYEEEE. CDR3 loop: CASSLGVGYYEQYF. Here the CDR3 DNA reads TGTGCCAGCAGCTTGGGAGTAGGGTACTACGAGCAGTACTTC.

The V call is TRBV15, the J call TRBJ2-5; 8 bases fit TRBD1. Per the germline V gene, CDR1 is LNHNV and CDR2 is YYDKDF (reference sequence). The CDR3 covers 14 residues. J lost 6 bases, V lost 3 bases, and 6 bases had no gene match. CDR3 coding DNA: TGTGCCACCAGCAGGGAGACAGGGGCTCAGACCCAGTACTTC. It is translated as CATSRETGAQTQYF.